These T cell receptor beta chains were read from a single sample in a study of human T cells and chemical hapten exposure. MiXCR was run by TCRdb on the RACE reads, yielding one entry per CDR3 protein. There are 150,000 to 200,000 distinct CDR3 sequences in the sample; 25% to 35% occur only once, and about 2.7% lies in the top ten. The sample was whole blood, taken in connection with sensitization to the hapten diphenylcyclopropenone (DPC). The source of these receptors is a woman aged 30 to 39 with alopecia areata. Some clones in this sample may be carry-over from other donors' samples. CDR3s include the opening cysteine and the closing phenylalanine or tryptophan.

v_call: TRBV24-1
cdr3_aa: CATSDYQGINEQFF

v_call: TRBV9
cdr3_aa: CASSAGQGQETQYF

v_call: TRBV4-2
cdr3_aa: CASSQDSLAGAAFF

v_call: TRBV20-1
cdr3_aa: CSARQGSNEKLFF

v_call: TRBV7-2
cdr3_aa: CASSLAGITDTQYF

v_call: TRBV24-1
cdr3_aa: CATSEPAAQETQYF

v_call: TRBV7-9
cdr3_aa: CASSKGLYEQYF

v_call: TRBV13
cdr3_aa: CASSLEVAGPNEQFF

v_call: TRBV7-6
cdr3_aa: CASSLALGGKTQYF

v_call: TRBV20-1
cdr3_aa: CSAPPPLQGYEQYF

v_call: TRBV21-1
cdr3_aa: CASSNAGTETGELFF

v_call: TRBV29-1
cdr3_aa: CSVSKGQSQETQYF

v_call: TRBV28
cdr3_aa: CASSPDDREWQPQHF

v_call: TRBV25-1
cdr3_aa: CASSQAGEGTEAFF